The 2 T cell receptor beta chains listed next were all sequenced from one sample in a study of human T cells and chemical hapten exposure (dated by TCRdb to the early 2020s). Explained via the paper, the time point label denotes: patch test 1, 2 weeks after DPC sensitization. The treatment or condition label, read with the paper, signifies: therapeutic diphenylcyclopropenone sensitization with weekly scalp DPC. Library construction relied on RACE. The sample was run on a NextSeq 500. TCRdb redid the processing of the public reads, applying fastp at Q25 and MiXCR, and retained in-frame beta chains. Each entry is one CDR3 protein sequence, shown with its most common DNA and genes. This sample comprises some 200,000 distinct CDR3 sequences, 20% to 25% of them detected only once. Under 7.5% of the sample lies in the top ten. Sequences were derived from whole blood, sampled in connection with sensitization to the hapten diphenylcyclopropenone (DPC). These receptors originate from a woman aged 50 to 65 with alopecia areata. Some clones in this sample may be carry-over from other donors' samples.

In this sample, this clonotype turned up once. This chain connects TRBV11-3 to TRBJ2-2; 7 bases match TRBD1. Germline V lookup: CDR1 SGHNT, CDR2 YENEEA. The CDR3 has 15 amino acids. After removal of 4 bases from V and 6 bases from J, the junction contained 8 bases not matched to a gene. The CDR3 loop is CASSSRGGSPGELFF. CDR3 coding DNA: TGTGCCAGCAGCTCCAGAGGGGGCAGTCCCGGGGAGCTGTTTTTT.

This chain connects TRBV29-1 to TRBJ2-2; D might be TRBD2 (6 bases). The CDR3 contains 16 residues. Trimming left V 4 bases short and J 4 bases short, with 19 bases between. Germline V lookup: CDR1 SQVTM, CDR2 ANQGSEA. The CDR3 sequence: CSVANPGAGGTGELFF. CDR3 in DNA: TGCAGCGTTGCGAACCCCGGAGCCGGGGGCACCGGGGAGCTGTTTTTT.